Presented here are 32 T cell receptor beta chains from one specimen sequenced in a study of shared clonotypes between healthy human individuals. Measured with immunoSEQ multiplex PCR; TCRdb has only the in-frame clones, and not every one. Here the sample spans approximately 2.4 million clones, approximately 96% being singletons. Sequences were obtained from naive CD4+ T cells sorted from blood. The subset here: CD45RA+ positively selected. Receptors originate from a man younger than 30 in good health.

The rearrangement joins TRBV27 to TRBJ2-2, with TRBD1 as a possible D gene (6 bases). This CDR3 has 16 residues. V was trimmed by 2 bases and J by 3 bases, leaving 13 bases between them. Germline values: CDR1 MNHEY, CDR2 SMNVEV (reference sequence). CDR3: CASSLLRTVDTGELFF. DNA for the CDR3: TGTGCCAGCAGTTTACTTCGGACAGTCGACACCGGGGAGCTGTTTTTT.

The CDR3 reads CASSIAPGSLYEQYF. The CDR3 DNA reads TGCGCCAGCAGCATAGCCCCGGGTTCCCTCTACGAGCAGTACTTC. The chain carries TRBV4-1 and TRBJ2-7; D not certain. The CDR3 length is 15 residues. Germline CDR1 reads MGHRA; CDR2 reads YSYEKL. V dropped 5 bases and J dropped 3 bases, with 17 bases sitting between them.

This chain uses TRBV5-1 with TRBJ2-3, with D maybe TRBD2 (5 bases). V was trimmed by 2 bases and J by 2 bases, leaving 12 bases between them. The CDR3 length is 15 residues. Looked up from germline, CDR1 is SGHRS and CDR2 is YFSETQ. The CDR3 here is CASSFVTIPTDTQYF. The CDR3 nucleotides are TGCGCCAGCAGCTTCGTGACTATCCCCACAGATACGCAGTATTTT.

The V call is TRBV28, the J call TRBJ1-2, with D perhaps matching TRBD1 (5 bases). The germline V and J ends were trimmed by 1 base and 8 bases, with 20 bases remaining between them. CDR3 length: 16 residues. Germline V gives CDR1 MDHEN, CDR2 SYDVKM. This CDR3 is CASSLYPSGNIGGYTF. The CDR3 bases are TGTGCCAGCAGTTTATATCCCTCAGGGAATATAGGGGGCTACACCTTC.

The chain carries TRBV29-1 and TRBJ2-5; the match to TRBD2 covers 9 bases. CDR3 length: 15 amino acids. V shed 6 bases and J 1 base; nucleotides not matched to a gene: 9. CDR1 is SQVTM, CDR2 ANQGSEA, per germline. CDR3 DNA: TGCAGCGTCGCGGGGGGGGCTAAGGTCCAAGAGACCCAGTACTTC. This codes for CSVAGGAKVQETQYF.

V gene TRBV2 combines with J gene TRBJ2-3; TRBD2 matches 7 bases. The CDR3 covers 13 residues. Germline CDR1 is SNHLY and CDR2 is FYNNEI. V shed 7 bases, J shed 6 bases, and the junction held 7 bases outside the gene matches. CDR3 sequence: CASIRGEVDTQYF. CDR3 in DNA: TGTGCCAGCATTCGGGGGGAGGTTGATACGCAGTATTTT.

The chain has TRBV6-1 and TRBJ2-1, with TRBD2 as a possible D gene (6 bases). The V and J ends lost 10 bases and 2 bases respectively, with 18 bases between them. Per germline, CDR1 MNHNS and CDR2 SASEGT. The CDR3 runs 15 residues. For the CDR3, the DNA is TGTGCCAACCAAGAAAGCCTAGCGCCCTACAATGAGCAGTTCTTC. It is translated as CANQESLAPYNEQFF.

This sequence joins TRBV6-1 and TRBJ1-2, with D possibly matching TRBD1 (6 bases). The CDR3 is 14 amino acids. V shed 1 base and J shed 5 bases, with 11 bases lying between them. From germline, CDR1 is MNHNS and CDR2 SASEGT. The CDR3 bases are TGTGCCAGCAGTGAAGGCACAGGGCTGTATGGCTACACCTTC. It codes for CASSEGTGLYGYTF.

The chain joins TRBV11-2 to TRBJ2-3, with 10 bases matching TRBD1. CDR3 length equals 19 residues. The germline V gene encodes CDR1 SGHAT and CDR2 FQNNGV. J was trimmed by 6 bases and V by 3 bases; bases with no gene match: 18. This CDR3 is CASSFRDRGGHEIADTQYF. For the CDR3, the DNA is TGTGCCAGCAGCTTCCGGGACAGGGGAGGCCACGAAATAGCGGATACGCAGTATTTT.

The chain combines TRBV7-9 with TRBJ2-1; tentative D call: TRBD1 (5 bases). Per the germline V gene, CDR1 is SEHNR and CDR2 is FQNEAQ (reference sequence). The CDR3 is 13 amino acids. The V and J ends lost 8 bases and 0 bases respectively, with 8 bases between them. The CDR3 DNA reads as TGTGCCAGCCGAAGGGGCTCCTACAATGAGCAGTTCTTC. Translated: CASRRGSYNEQFF.

DNA of the CDR3: TGTGCCAGCAGACCTTGGACAACCTCTGAAGCTTTCTTT. Encoded protein: CASRPWTTSEAFF. The V and J genes are TRBV5-4 and TRBJ1-1, with TRBD1 as a possible D gene (5 bases). CDR3 length: 13 residues. Germline assignment: CDR1 SGHNT and CDR2 YYREEE (reference sequence). V shed 5 bases and J shed 6 bases, with 14 bases lying between them. Full variable domain (outside the CDR3, taken from reference TRBV5-4 and TRBJ1-1): ETGVTQSPTHLIKTRGQQVTLRCSSQSGHNTVSWYQQALGQGPQFIFQYYREEENGRGNFPPRFSGLQFPNYSSELNVNALELDDSALYLCASRPWTTSEAFFGQGTRLTVV.

The table lists this clone with a count of one. The chain uses TRBV5-1 and TRBJ1-3; 9 nucleotides align to TRBD1. CDR3 length: 15 residues. Germline V CDR1 and CDR2: SGHRS, YFSETQ. Trimming removed 0 bases from V and 8 bases from J; junction bases left unmatched: 6. The CDR3 region is CASSLAGQGADTIYF. The CDR3 DNA reads TGCGCCAGCAGCTTGGCGGGACAGGGCGCGGACACCATATATTTT.

This chain uses TRBV5-6 with TRBJ1-4, with TRBD1 as a possible D gene (6 bases). V was pared by 4 bases and J by 3 bases, with 10 bases between. There are 14 residues in the CDR3. CDR1 and CDR2 (germline): SGHDT, YYEEEE. The chain's CDR3 is CASSRGGSNEKLFF. The CDR3 bases are TGTGCCAGCAGCAGAGGGGGATCTAATGAAAAACTGTTTTTT.

The count of this clone is one. Other DNA sequences in the same sample also yield this CDR3. The V call is TRBV29-1, the J call TRBJ1-1; D perhaps matches TRBD1 (5 bases). CDR3 length: 12 residues. Per the germline V gene, CDR1 is SQVTM and CDR2 is ANQGSEA. Trimming removed 3 bases from V and 1 base from J, with 6 bases in between. The DNA of the CDR3 is TGCAGCGTTGACGGGGCGAACACTGAAGCTTTCTTT. Protein product: CSVDGANTEAFF.

In regard to this clone: Relative to the germline gene, one junction end is altered; a read error may explain this. The chain has TRBV14 and TRBJ1-5, with a tentative D call TRBD1 (5 bases). In germline, CDR1 is SGHDN, CDR2 FVKESK. The CDR3 length is 12 residues. The CDR3 reads CASSNQGGPKYF. The CDR3 DNA sequence: TGTGCCAGCAGCAACCAGGGAGGGCCCAAGTATTTT.

The chain is built from TRBV19 and TRBJ2-7; tentatively, D is TRBD1 (6 bases). CDR1 and CDR2 from the germline V gene are LNHDA and SQIVND (reference sequence). The CDR3 extends over 16 amino acids. V was shortened by 4 bases and J by 4 bases, with 20 bases between the two germline ends. The CDR3 sequence: CASSSLRGASLYEQYF. CDR3 DNA: TGTGCCAGTAGTAGCCTCAGGGGCGCTTCTTTGTACGAGCAGTACTTC.

About this clone: The identical CDR3 is also encoded by other nucleotide sequences in the sample. The V call is TRBV7-6, the J call TRBJ2-5, with 11 positions matching TRBD2. The CDR3 contains 14 residues. CDR1 and CDR2 (germline): SGHVS, FNYEAQ. V was pared by 2 bases and J by 5 bases, with 1 base of the junction left unmatched. The CDR3 here is CASSLWTSGETQYF. The CDR3 region has the DNA TGTGCCAGCAGCTTATGGACTAGCGGGGAGACCCAGTACTTC.

The V and J genes are TRBV2 and TRBJ2-1; D uncertain. The germline CDR1 and CDR2 sequences are SNHLY and FYNNEI. The CDR3 is 12 amino acids. Trimming shortened V by 1 base and J by 9 bases, and 7 bases separated the two germline ends. The CDR3 bases are TGTGCCAGCAGTGAAGTACTCAGTGAGCAGTTCTTC. Translating it yields CASSEVLSEQFF.

The V call is TRBV30, the J call TRBJ1-1; tentative D call: TRBD1 (5 bases). V lost 1 base, J lost 10 bases, and 16 bases lay in between. The CDR3 contains 13 residues. Germline V gene data show CDR1 as GTSNPN and CDR2 as SVGIG (reference sequence). The CDR3 bases are TGTGCCTGGAGTGGGGCAGGGAATATGAGAGCTTTCTTT. It codes for CAWSGAGNMRAFF.

This rearrangement joins TRBV5-6 to TRBJ2-3, with a tentative D call TRBD2 (5 bases). This CDR3 spans 13 amino acids. Germline loops: CDR1 SGHDT, CDR2 YYEEEE. Trimming removed 4 bases at V and 3 bases at J, with 9 bases between. CDR3 sequence reads: CASSHTSTDTQYF. The CDR3 DNA follows: TGTGCCAGCAGCCACACTAGTACAGATACGCAGTATTTT.

This chain joins TRBV18 and TRBJ1-2; D is possibly TRBD1 (5 bases). Germline assignment: CDR1 KGHSH and CDR2 LQKENI. The length of the CDR3 is 14 residues. Between the trimmed V and J ends, which lost 2 bases and 3 bases, there was a span of 10 bases. DNA of the CDR3: TGTGCCAGCTCACCAGTACAGGTCCACTATGGCTACACCTTC. This encodes CASSPVQVHYGYTF.

The V call is TRBV5-1, the J call TRBJ2-1, with 8 positions matching TRBD1. Trimming removed 2 bases from V and 7 bases from J; junction bases left unmatched: 8. Germline V gene sequence: CDR1 SGHRS, CDR2 YFSETQ. The CDR3 is 15 amino acids. CDR3 loop: CASSFSGQGPNEQFF. In DNA, the CDR3 is TGCGCCAGCAGCTTTTCTGGACAGGGACCAAATGAGCAGTTCTTC.

This chain links TRBV6-5 with TRBJ1-1; 8 bases are a match to TRBD1. CDR3 length: 15 amino acids. Per germline, CDR1 MNHEY and CDR2 SVGAGI. V shed 2 bases, J shed 4 bases, and the junction held 6 bases outside the gene matches. The chain's CDR3 is CASSYLTGVGTEAFF. CDR3 sequence (DNA): TGTGCCAGCAGTTACCTGACAGGGGTCGGCACTGAAGCTTTCTTT.

In this sample, this clone turned up once. This sequence joins TRBV10-1 and TRBJ2-1, with 9 bases that match TRBD2. V gave up 7 bases and J gave up 9 bases; unmatched junction bases: 16. The CDR3 contains 16 residues. CDR1 is WNHNN and CDR2 is SYGVQD in the germline V gene (reference sequence). Written as DNA, the CDR3 is TGCGCCAGCAATTCCGGGACTAGCAGCAACAAGGGTGAGCAGTTCTTC. Residues: CASNSGTSSNKGEQFF.

This clone has more than one count but fewer than ten. The rearrangement links TRBV7-9 to TRBJ2-3, with D possibly being TRBD1 (6 bases). CDR3 length: 17 residues. Per germline, CDR1 SEHNR and CDR2 FQNEAQ (reference sequence). V dropped 1 base and J dropped 2 bases, with 16 bases sitting between them. CDR3 sequence reads: CASSLGYATGNTDTQYF. The CDR3 DNA is TGTGCCAGCAGCTTAGGCTATGCAACAGGGAACACAGATACGCAGTATTTT.

The chain carries TRBV7-2 and TRBJ1-5, with D possibly being TRBD1 (5 bases). Looked up from germline, CDR1 is SGHTA and CDR2 is FQGNSA. V was trimmed by 5 bases and J by 1 base, leaving 9 bases between them. CDR3 length: 14 residues. The CDR3 DNA sequence: TGTGCCAGCAGCCGGGGGACGAGCAATCAGCCCCAGCATTTT. It encodes CASSRGTSNQPQHF.

The chain has TRBV4-1 and TRBJ2-3; D might be TRBD2 (7 bases). Germline assignment: CDR1 MGHRA and CDR2 YSYEKL. The V end lost 0 bases, the J end lost 1 base, and 14 bases lay between the germline ends. CDR3 length equals 17 residues. The chain's CDR3 is CASSQDRGAKGTDTQYF. CDR3 bases: TGCGCCAGCAGCCAAGACCGGGGGGCGAAGGGCACAGATACGCAGTATTTT.

The chain uses TRBV7-9 and TRBJ2-3; a weak D match, TRBD1 (6 bases). The germline V gene encodes CDR1 SEHNR and CDR2 FQNEAQ (reference sequence). V was cut by 3 bases and J by 6 bases, with 10 bases left in between. CDR3 length: 13 amino acids. Written as DNA, the CDR3 is TGTGCCAGCAGCTTTAACAGGGCCGATACGCAGTATTTT. This encodes CASSFNRADTQYF.

The chain employs TRBV15 and TRBJ2-3; weak D call: TRBD1 (5 bases). The CDR3 is 16 amino acids. V lost 0 bases and J 0 bases, leaving 10 bases between the germline ends. Germline assignment: CDR1 LNHNV and CDR2 YYDKDF (reference sequence). The CDR3 nucleotides are TGTGCCACCAGCAGAGAGAGACAGATGAGCACAGATACGCAGTATTTT. It codes for CATSRERQMSTDTQYF.

The chain is built from TRBV5-1 and TRBJ2-3; D gene uncertain. This CDR3 has 12 amino acids. The germline CDR1 and CDR2 sequences are SGHRS and YFSETQ. V lost 5 bases and J lost 0, with 4 bases in between. The CDR3 DNA reads TGCGCCAGCAGAGAGAGCACAGATACGCAGTATTTT. This translates into CASRESTDTQYF.

This clone occurred once. The V and J genes are TRBV14 and TRBJ1-6; D is possibly TRBD1 (5 bases). V shed 1 base and J shed 10 bases, with 20 bases lying between them. CDR1 is SGHDN, CDR2 FVKESK, per germline. The CDR3 totals 17 residues. CDR3 sequence: CASSQAGTGFWGSPLHF. For the CDR3, the DNA is TGTGCCAGCAGCCAAGCTGGTACAGGTTTTTGGGGGTCACCCCTCCACTTT.

The J gene is TRBJ1-1, the V gene TRBV5-1; no reliable D call. Germline CDR1 and CDR2: SGHRS and YFSETQ. CDR3 size: 14 residues. Trimming cost V 0 bases and J 4 bases, with 10 bases left between them. CDR3 sequence reads: CASSLEFGRTEAFF. CDR3 DNA sequence: TGCGCCAGCAGCTTGGAATTCGGGCGCACTGAAGCTTTCTTT.